This T cell receptor (beta chain) was documented in a study of blood T cell repertoires in COVID-19. Assay used: immunoSEQ multiplex PCR; TCRdb lists only in-frame clones, some missing. Of about 280,000 clones in the sample, about nine tenths were seen once. This CDR3 comprises 10 residues. From germline, CDR1 is MNHNY and CDR2 SVGAGI (reference sequence). V lost 6 bases, J lost 8 bases, and 5 bases lay in between. The chain combines TRBV6-6 with TRBJ2-1, with D hard to call. Sequenced: peripheral blood. This clonotype originated in a woman aged 45-65 years who had recovered from COVID-19. CDR3 residues: CASRSYEQFF. In nucleotides, the CDR3 is TGTGCCAGCAGGAGTTATGAGCAGTTCTTC.